Listed here are 16 T cell receptor beta chains from one sample, sequenced in a study of T cells in Graves' hyperthyroidism and ophthalmopathy. Amplified TCR beta CDR3 regions derived from RNA transcripts. The TCR CDR3 was amplified in a first-round RT-PCR using the HTBI primer set. TCRdb independently ran MiXCR on the multiplex PCR reads; one entry per CDR3 protein. The sample has hundreds of thousands of distinct CDR3 sequences, 16% seen once. The specimen was blood. The receptors shown here come from a young woman with Graves' hyperthyroidism.

This clonotype has ten or more counts. J is TRBJ2-7 and V is TRBV12-3 or TRBV12-4; no reliable D call. This CDR3 comprises 15 residues. The V end was cut by 1 base, the J end by 5 bases, with 15 bases between. The CDR3 here is CASSLGHPSVDEQYF. The DNA for the CDR3 is TGTGCCAGCAGTTTAGGACACCCCTCTGTAGACGAGCAGTACTTC.

This rearrangement joins TRBV7-9 to TRBJ1-3; no definite D call. The V and J ends lost 5 bases and 3 bases respectively, with 26 bases between them. This CDR3 has 19 residues. Germline-derived CDR1 and CDR2 are SEHNR and FQNEAQ (reference sequence). The DNA of the CDR3 is TGTGCCAGCAGCCCGTACCCCGCCGGAAGGGTGATTAATGGAAACACCATATATTTT. This translates into CASSPYPAGRVINGNTIYF.

This clonotype was found once. The J gene is TRBJ1-1, the V gene TRBV13; 10 bases are shared with TRBD1. Trimming removed 3 bases from V and 0 bases from J; junction bases left unmatched: 4. The CDR3 consists of 16 residues. Germline V gene sequence: CDR1 PRHDT, CDR2 FYEKMQ (reference sequence). Here the CDR3 reads CASSFTGTGVNTEAFF. The CDR3 coding sequence is TGTGCCAGCAGCTTTACCGGGACAGGGGTGAACACTGAAGCTTTCTTT.

This clonotype was seen more than once but under ten times. This chain uses TRBV5-5 with TRBJ2-5; TRBD2 aligns across 7 bases. The CDR3 is made up of 16 amino acids. Germline V lookup: CDR1 SGHKS, CDR2 YYEKEE (reference sequence). Trimming removed 0 bases from V and 1 base from J; junction bases left unmatched: 6. The CDR3 DNA follows: TGTGCCAGCAGCTTGGGGGCTACTAGCGCCCAAGAGACCCAGTACTTC. Its protein product is CASSLGATSAQETQYF. Supplemented by reference TRBV5-5 and TRBJ2-5, the full variable domain reads DAGVTQSPTHLIKTRGQQVTLRCSPISGHKSVSWYQQVLGQGPQFIFQYYEKEERGRGNFPDRFSARQFPNYSSELNVNALLLGDSALYLCASSLGATSAQETQYFGPGTRLLVL.

The CDR3, as DNA: TGTGCCAGCAGCCAAGTTCCATACGAGCAGTACTTC. Translation: CASSQVPYEQYF. The rearrangement uses TRBV3-1 and TRBJ2-7, with unresolved D. CDR1 LGHDT and CDR2 YNNKEL come from the germline V gene (reference sequence). CDR3 length equals 12 residues. With 1 base removed from V and 4 bases from J, the gap between germline ends came to 5 bases.

This clonotype was counted ten times or more. The gene calls are TRBV30 and TRBJ2-2; TRBD1 is a possible D gene (5 bases). Germline V gives CDR1 GTSNPN, CDR2 SVGIG (reference sequence). The CDR3 runs 13 residues. Trimming left V 1 base short and J 8 bases short, with 11 bases between. CDR3 DNA sequence: TGTGCCTGGAGTGCCAGGGCTTCGGGGGAGCTGTTTTTT. Its protein product is CAWSARASGELFF. The variable domain in full, completed from reference TRBV30 and TRBJ2-2, reads SQTIHQWPATLVQPVGSPLSLECTVEGTSNPNLYWYRQAAGRGLQLLFYSVGIGQISSEVPQNLSASRPQDRQFILSSKKLLLSDSGFYLCAWSARASGELFFGEGSRLTVL.

This clonotype occurred a few times. V gene TRBV5-1 combines with J gene TRBJ1-6, with D possibly TRBD1 on 5 matching bases. V was trimmed by 0 bases and J by 8 bases, leaving 12 bases between them. Germline CDR1 reads SGHRS; CDR2 reads YFSETQ. The CDR3 is 15 amino acids. In nucleotides, the CDR3 is TGCGCCAGCAGCTTGGGCCAGGGTGGTTATTCACCCCTCCACTTT. This codes for CASSLGQGGYSPLHF.

With regard to this clonotype: Given a much more abundant clone one base away, this may be a read error. The CDR3 loop reads CATSRDLGGANEQFF. In nucleotides, the CDR3 is TGTGCCACCAGCAGAGATCTGGGGGGGGCCAATGAGCAGTTCTTC. The V and J genes are TRBV15 and TRBJ2-1; perhaps TRBD2 as D (7 bases). V was trimmed by 0 bases and J by 6 bases, leaving 12 bases between them. CDR3 length: 15 residues. Germline V gene lookup returns CDR1 LNHNV and CDR2 YYDKDF (reference sequence).

This clonotype was seen only a few times. This chain connects TRBV20-1 to TRBJ1-1; D is perhaps TRBD1 (5 bases). CDR1 and CDR2 (germline): DFQATT, SNEGSKA (reference sequence). V lost 7 bases and J lost 5, with 17 bases in between. This CDR3 contains 13 residues. The CDR3 protein is CSGIRDEGTEAFF. CDR3 nucleotide sequence: TGCAGTGGTATCAGGGACGAAGGGACTGAAGCTTTCTTT.

This clonotype was seen at least ten times. The CDR3 DNA is TGTGCCAGCAGCCAAGATCCAAAGGGGCTTGATTCACCCCTCCACTTT. It translates to CASSQDPKGLDSPLHF. The chain recombines TRBV3-1 with TRBJ1-6; a possible D gene is TRBD1 (5 bases). V was pared by 0 bases and J by 8 bases, with 14 bases between. This CDR3 is 16 amino acids long. Germline V lookup: CDR1 LGHDT, CDR2 YNNKEL (reference sequence).

This clonotype was counted ten times or more. The chain links TRBV6-1 to TRBJ1-4, with D tentatively TRBD1 (5 bases). The CDR3 spans 15 residues. From germline, CDR1 is MNHNS and CDR2 SASEGT. V lost 5 bases, J lost 5 bases, and 15 bases lay in between. The CDR3: CASSTSLGPNEKLFF. The CDR3 DNA sequence: TGTGCCAGCAGTACCTCGTTGGGGCCGAATGAAAAACTGTTTTTT.

Only a few counts were recorded for this clonotype. The chain is built from TRBV9 and TRBJ2-1; 7 positions match TRBD1. The V and J ends lost 3 bases and 8 bases, in that order; junction bases with no gene match: 8. Germline V gene sequence: CDR1 SGDLS, CDR2 YYNGEE. The CDR3 contains 14 residues. CDR3 amino acids: CASSAPGTEDEQFF. In DNA form, the CDR3 reads TGTGCCAGCAGCGCACCCGGGACAGAGGATGAGCAGTTCTTC.

This clonotype was detected a few times. The rearrangement joins TRBV9 to TRBJ2-7; 7 nucleotides align to TRBD1. V lost 3 bases, J lost 0 bases, and 12 bases stayed unmatched. Germline CDR1 SGDLS, CDR2 YYNGEE. CDR3 size: 17 residues. The CDR3 nucleotides read TGTGCCAGCAGCGCGTCGGTGGGGACAGAACCCTCCTACGAGCAGTACTTC. Amino acid sequence: CASSASVGTEPSYEQYF.

CDR3 bases: TGTGCCACCAGTGACCGCCGACGGCTCAATGAGCAGTTCTTC. As protein: CATSDRRRLNEQFF. The chain recombines TRBV24-1 with TRBJ2-1, with unresolved D. Germline-derived CDR1 and CDR2 are KGHDR and SFDVKD. This CDR3 comprises 14 residues. Trimming left V 4 bases short and J 6 bases short, with 12 bases between.

In its sample, this clonotype was seen many times. This chain joins TRBV12-3 or TRBV12-4 and TRBJ2-5; 7 bases agree with TRBD2. This CDR3 region has 16 residues. The J segment lost 3 bases and the V segment lost 5 bases, leaving 12 bases of the junction unmatched. The CDR3 is CASSASRWAGEETQYF. CDR3 nucleotide sequence: TGTGCCAGCAGTGCCTCACGGTGGGCGGGGGAAGAGACCCAGTACTTC.

Ten or more counts support this clonotype. The chain uses TRBV20-1 and TRBJ1-1; D is possibly TRBD1 (5 bases). The CDR3 consists of 14 residues. Germline CDR1 is DFQATT and CDR2 is SNEGSKA (reference sequence). V lost 0 bases and J 0 bases, leaving 8 bases between the germline ends. The chain's CDR3 is CSARDGTVNTEAFF. The CDR3 bases are TGCAGTGCTAGAGACGGGACGGTGAACACTGAAGCTTTCTTT.